The entry that follows covers one T cell receptor beta chain sequence. Its antigen is not known. The sample comes from a study of OX40 agonist ivuxolimab in advanced cancers. Study information: Administration of intravenous ivuxolimab to patients occurred every 2 weeks at 0.01 to 10 mg/kg. Of the patients, three showed partial responses, one with hepatocellular carcinoma and two with cutaneous melanoma. Study-level points and caveats: Some nonresponders also had low normalized T-cell clonal expansion. There was clonal expansion of CD4+ and CD8+ blood T cells by week 6 at 0.1 to 3.0 mg/kg.

Sequenced by immunoSEQ multiplex PCR; TCRdb stores in-frame clones only, minus some. Found here are under 85,000 clones, about 93% of them singletons; the top ten hold about 10%. With 2 bases removed from V and 3 bases from J, the gap between germline ends came to 13 bases. The CDR3 extends over 16 amino acids. Germline V gives CDR1 SGHTA, CDR2 FQGNSA. The chain carries TRBV7-2 and TRBJ2-2, with D possibly being TRBD2 (5 bases). The clonotype was recovered from an adult with an advanced solid tumor such as melanoma, head and neck, liver or kidney cancer. Sample: CD4+ or CD8+ T cells sorted from blood, taken in a trial of the OX40 agonist ivuxolimab. The DNA of the CDR3 is TGTGCCAGCAGCTTAATTTCAGGACTGCACACCGGGGAGCTGTTTTTT. It codes for CASSLISGLHTGELFF.